The 6 T cell receptor beta chains in this list originate from one sample, sequenced in a study of blood T cell repertoires in COVID-19. Produced via immunoSEQ multiplex PCR; TCRdb's table is partial and in-frame only. Counted here are 88,000 or so clones, about 80% occurring once; the ten biggest clones make up approximately 12%. Sequencing was carried out using peripheral blood. The receptors here all came from a man older than 75 with acute or convalescent COVID-19.

This clone has a single count. The rearrangement links TRBV2 to TRBJ1-4; 8 nucleotides agree with TRBD1. The germline V gene has CDR1 SNHLY and CDR2 FYNNEI. The CDR3 contains 14 residues. Trimming removed 7 bases from V and 8 bases from J; junction bases left unmatched: 9. The CDR3 DNA reads as TGTGCCAGCACCGCGGACAGGGTAGGCGAAAAACTGTTTTTT. Translated: CASTADRVGEKLFF.

This rearrangement joins TRBV5-4 to TRBJ2-3; the match to TRBD2 covers 10 bases. Germline values: CDR1 SGHNT, CDR2 YYREEE (reference sequence). After removal of 1 base from V and 0 bases from J, the junction contained 5 bases not matched to a gene. The CDR3 sequence is 17 residues long. Here the CDR3 DNA reads TGTGCCAGCAGCTTGAGGTCTAGCGGGGGTAGCACAGATACGCAGTATTTT. This encodes CASSLRSSGGSTDTQYF.

The V call is TRBV19, the J call TRBJ2-3, with TRBD2 matching over 7 bases. Trimming took 8 bases from V and 0 from J; bases not matched to a gene: 2. Germline values: CDR1 LNHDA, CDR2 SQIVND (reference sequence). The CDR3 covers 13 residues. The CDR3 nucleotides read TGTGCCAGTTGGGACTACAGCACAGATACGCAGTATTTT. It codes for CASWDYSTDTQYF.

The chain has TRBV2 and TRBJ1-6; 7 bases fit TRBD1. This CDR3 is built from 13 residues. V was pared by 6 bases and J by 10 bases, with 6 bases of the junction left unmatched. Looked up from germline, CDR1 is SNHLY and CDR2 is FYNNEI. DNA of the CDR3: TGTGCCAGCAGAGCGACAGGGAACTCACCCCTCCACTTT. Protein: CASRATGNSPLHF.

The rearrangement links TRBV12-3 or TRBV12-4 to TRBJ2-1; 8 positions match TRBD2. The length of the CDR3 is 12 residues. With 8 bases clipped from V and 8 bases from J, the junction kept 5 bases outside the gene matches. CDR3 DNA: TGTGCCAGCTATAGCGGGGACGATGAGCAGTTCTTC. Its protein product is CASYSGDDEQFF.

V usage is TRBV14 and J usage is TRBJ1-1; TRBD1 aligns across 7 bases. There are 15 residues in the CDR3. The germline V gene encodes CDR1 SGHDN and CDR2 FVKESK. V shed 4 bases and J 1 base; nucleotides not matched to a gene: 6. The CDR3 sequence is CASSPLTGRNTEAFF. The CDR3, as DNA: TGTGCCAGCAGCCCCCTGACAGGGAGGAACACTGAAGCTTTCTTT.